This T cell receptor (beta chain) derives from a study of blood T cells in healthy people across ages. For the second PCR, which ran for about 7 to 11 cycles, a sample-barcoded 5' primer and a J-beta primer mix were used. TCRdb passed the 5' RACE reads through MiXCR, listing each CDR3 protein once. The data hold almost 550,000 distinct CDR3 sequences, with under 30% observed a single time. CDR1 is SGHDN and CDR2 is FVKESK in the germline V gene. CDR3 length: 15 residues. Trimming cost V 3 bases and J 3 bases, with 11 bases left between them. This clonotype was seen ten or more times. These records were also assigned to another study, of T cells of mothers and their children.

This clonotype was obtained from a boy aged 10-17 years in good health. Sequenced sample: blood. The rearrangement joins TRBV14 to TRBJ1-4; D not resolved. In nucleotides, the CDR3 is TGTGCCAGCAGCCAGTACCGGGCCTCTAATGAAAAACTGTTTTTT. Its translation is CASSQYRASNEKLFF. Full variable domain (missing parts from reference TRBV14 and TRBJ1-4): EAGVTQFPSHSVIEKGQTVTLRCDPISGHDNLYWYRRVMGKEIKFLLHFVKESKQDESGMPNNRFLAERTGGTYSTLKVQPAELEDSGVYFCASSQYRASNEKLFFGSGTQLSVL.